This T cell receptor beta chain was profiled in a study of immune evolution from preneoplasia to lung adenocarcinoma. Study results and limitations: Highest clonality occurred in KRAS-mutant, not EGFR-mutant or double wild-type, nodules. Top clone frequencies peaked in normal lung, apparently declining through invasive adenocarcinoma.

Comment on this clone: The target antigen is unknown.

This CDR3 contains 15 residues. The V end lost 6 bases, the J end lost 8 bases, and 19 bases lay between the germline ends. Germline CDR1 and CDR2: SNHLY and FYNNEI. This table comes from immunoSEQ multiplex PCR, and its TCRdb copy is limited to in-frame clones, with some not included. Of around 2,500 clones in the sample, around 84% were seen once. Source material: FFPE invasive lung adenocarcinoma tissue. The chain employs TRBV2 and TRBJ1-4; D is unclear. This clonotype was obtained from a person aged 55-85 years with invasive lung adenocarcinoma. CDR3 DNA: TGTGCCAGCAGAGCAACAGTTACGTCGTGGGAAAAACTGTTTTTT. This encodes CASRATVTSWEKLFF.